A single sample gave rise to the 17 T cell receptor beta chains below, sequenced in a study of blood T cell repertoires in COVID-19. TCRdb's table, derived via immunoSEQ multiplex PCR, lists solely in-frame clones and lacks some. This repertoire shows about 200,000 clones, roughly 94% found once; its top ten account for approximately 0.8%. Source material: peripheral blood. Every receptor here comes from a man between 25 and 39 years old with COVID-19, enrolled during active disease.

The chain carries TRBV15 and TRBJ1-2; possibly TRBD1 for D (5 bases). Trimming took 1 base from V and 4 from J, leaving 13 bases between them. In germline, CDR1 is LNHNV, CDR2 YYDKDF (reference sequence). CDR3 length: 15 amino acids. CDR3 nucleotide sequence: TGTGCCACCAGCAGAGGACAAGGGGTCGTCTATGGCTACACCTTC. It codes for CATSRGQGVVYGYTF.

The chain links TRBV2 to TRBJ2-5; 7 nucleotides line up with TRBD2. V was clipped by 6 bases and J by 5 bases; unmatched bases: 12. The CDR3 totals 15 residues. Germline V gene data show CDR1 as SNHLY and CDR2 as FYNNEI. The CDR3 DNA sequence: TGTGCCAGCAGGAGACTAGCACCCAACGGGGAGACCCAGTACTTC. It encodes CASRRLAPNGETQYF.

The V gene is TRBV19, the J gene TRBJ2-1, with TRBD2 matching 15 bases. Germline V gene lookup returns CDR1 LNHDA and CDR2 SQIVND (reference sequence). With 5 bases clipped from V and 10 bases from J, the junction kept 9 bases outside the gene matches. CDR3 size: 16 residues. CDR3: CASSGGLAGGRAEQFF. CDR3 in DNA: TGTGCCAGTAGTGGAGGACTAGCGGGGGGGCGAGCGGAGCAGTTCTTC.

The chain recombines TRBV5-1 with TRBJ2-5; TRBD1 matches 10 bases. The CDR3 has 15 residues. The V segment lost 0 bases and the J segment 4 bases; nucleotides outside the gene matches: 3. Germline V CDR1 and CDR2: SGHRS, YFSETQ. The CDR3 coding sequence is TGCGCCAGCAGCTTGGAAGGGGACAGGGGAGAGACCCAGTACTTC. Protein product: CASSLEGDRGETQYF.

This clone was observed once. The chain joins TRBV4-1 to TRBJ2-2; D is possibly TRBD2 (6 bases). Trimming left V 4 bases short and J 7 bases short, with 7 bases between. The germline V gene encodes CDR1 MGHRA and CDR2 YSYEKL. The CDR3 contains 12 residues. CDR3 loop: CASSPGSGELFF. The CDR3 DNA follows: TGCGCCAGCAGCCCCGGGAGCGGGGAGCTGTTTTTT.

This clone has a single count. The J gene is TRBJ2-1, the V gene TRBV27; TRBD1 aligns across 8 bases. CDR1 and CDR2 (germline): MNHEY, SMNVEV (reference sequence). V lost 2 bases, J lost 6 bases, and 6 bases stayed unmatched. The CDR3 has 15 amino acids. The DNA for the CDR3 is TGTGCCAGCAGTTTACTAACCGACAGGGGCAATGAGCAGTTCTTC. Protein sequence: CASSLLTDRGNEQFF.

The CDR3 nucleotides read TGTGCCAGTCGATTCGGGACAGGGTCCTACGAGCAGTACTTC. Protein product: CASRFGTGSYEQYF. The chain is built from TRBV2 and TRBJ2-7, with TRBD1 identical over 9 bases. Germline loops: CDR1 SNHLY, CDR2 FYNNEI. The CDR3 covers 14 residues. Losses at the gene ends were 9 bases for V and 1 base for J; bases not matched to a gene: 7.

This chain joins TRBV6-6 and TRBJ1-5; 8 bases align to TRBD1. The CDR3 is 17 residues long. After removal of 5 bases from V and 6 bases from J, the junction contained 15 bases not matched to a gene. Germline lookup yields CDR1 MNHNY and CDR2 SVGAGI (reference sequence). As DNA, the CDR3 is TGTGCCAGCAGTCCCTCAGGAGGCAGGGGGCTGGGTCAGCCCCAGCATTTT. Encoded protein: CASSPSGGRGLGQPQHF.

This sequence joins TRBV12-5 and TRBJ2-4; possible D gene TRBD1, 5 bases. V was shortened by 4 bases and J by 0 bases, with 16 bases between the two germline ends. Germline CDR1 is LGHNT and CDR2 is FRNRAP. CDR3 length: 17 residues. The CDR3 nucleotides read TGTGCTAGTGGTTATAAAGGGGAATACTTAGCCAAAAACATTCAGTACTTC. Its protein is CASGYKGEYLAKNIQYF.

Details on this clone: Relative to the germline gene, one junction end is altered; a read error may explain this. The CDR3 region has the DNA TGTGCCAGCAGTTTGGGAGGAACAGGGGGCCAGCCCCAGCATTTT. This codes for CASSLGGTGGQPQHF. The rearrangement joins TRBV5-4 to TRBJ1-5; 9 bases are a match to TRBD1. This CDR3 is 15 amino acids long. Looked up from germline, CDR1 is SGHNT and CDR2 is YYREEE (reference sequence).

V gene TRBV7-9 combines with J gene TRBJ2-2; D is perhaps TRBD2 (6 bases). In germline, CDR1 is SEHNR, CDR2 FQNEAQ (reference sequence). This CDR3 region has 16 residues. The V and J ends lost 6 bases and 4 bases respectively, with 18 bases between them. The CDR3 sequence: CASSPPAGIFTGELFF. In DNA form, the CDR3 reads TGTGCCAGCAGTCCTCCGGCGGGGATATTCACCGGGGAGCTGTTTTTT.

On this clone: One end of the junction is discordant with germline, which a read error may explain. The rearrangement joins TRBV4-2 to TRBJ1-2; D gene ambiguous. CDR1 and CDR2 from the germline V gene are LGHNA and YNFKEQ. The CDR3 extends over 11 amino acids. CDR3 region: CASSQDYRTAF. CDR3 sequence (DNA): TGTGCCAGCAGCCAAGATTATAGGACTGCATTC.

This clone came up once. The chain combines TRBV6-5 with TRBJ2-5, with 13 bases fitting TRBD2. The CDR3 extends over 14 amino acids. Germline CDR1 MNHEY, CDR2 SVGAGI. With V trimmed by 4 bases and J by 5 bases, 1 base remained unmatched. CDR3 DNA sequence: TGTGCCAGCAGTTTGGGACTAGCGGGGGAGACCCAGTACTTC. Translated, it gives CASSLGLAGETQYF.

The chain links TRBV6-5 to TRBJ2-3; the D gene is possibly TRBD2 (5 bases). Trimming pared 2 bases from V and 6 bases from J, leaving 15 bases between. The CDR3 is 15 residues long. Germline V lookup: CDR1 MNHEY, CDR2 SVGAGI. DNA of the CDR3: TGTGCCAGCAGTTACACCCGGTTCCCGGGGGATACGCAGTATTTT. As protein: CASSYTRFPGDTQYF.

The V and J genes are TRBV29-1 and TRBJ1-2, with D perhaps TRBD1 (5 bases). Trimming pared 7 bases from V and 4 bases from J, leaving 13 bases between. Germline-derived CDR1 and CDR2 are SQVTM and ANQGSEA. CDR3 length equals 12 residues. CDR3 DNA: TGCAGCGCCGAGGACACCGGCTATGGCTACACCTTC. Its translation is CSAEDTGYGYTF.

This clone occurred a few times. The V call is TRBV9, the J call TRBJ2-3; D remains ambiguous. This CDR3 comprises 14 residues. V was cut by 0 bases and J by 0 bases, with 5 bases left in between. The germline gives CDR1 SGDLS, CDR2 YYNGEE. This chain's CDR3 is CASSVEQSTDTQYF. CDR3 coding DNA: TGTGCCAGCAGCGTAGAACAGAGCACAGATACGCAGTATTTT.

The genes are TRBV5-1 and TRBJ2-1; 9 bases fit TRBD2. The CDR3 sequence is 15 residues long. Looked up from germline, CDR1 is SGHRS and CDR2 is YFSETQ. With 4 bases clipped from V and 9 bases from J, the junction kept 11 bases outside the gene matches. CDR3 DNA: TGCGCCAGCAGCAAAGCGGGGGGCGCTTATGTTGAGCAGTTCTTC. Translated, it gives CASSKAGGAYVEQFF. Filled out from reference TRBV5-1 and TRBJ2-1, the complete variable domain reads KAGVTQTPRYLIKTRGQQVTLSCSPISGHRSVSWYQQTPGQGLQFLFEYFSETQRNKGNFPGRFSGRQFSNSRSEMNVSTLELGDSALYLCASSKAGGAYVEQFFGPGTRLTVL.